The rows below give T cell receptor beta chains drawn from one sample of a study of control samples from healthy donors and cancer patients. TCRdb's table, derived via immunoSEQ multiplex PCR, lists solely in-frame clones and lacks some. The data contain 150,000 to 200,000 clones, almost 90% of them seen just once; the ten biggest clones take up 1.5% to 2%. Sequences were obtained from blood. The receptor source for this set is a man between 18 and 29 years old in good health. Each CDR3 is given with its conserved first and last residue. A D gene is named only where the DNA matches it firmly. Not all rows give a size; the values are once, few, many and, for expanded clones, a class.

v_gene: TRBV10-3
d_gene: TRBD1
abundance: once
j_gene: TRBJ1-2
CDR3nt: TGTGCCATCAGTGATAGACAGGGGTATGGCTACACCTTC
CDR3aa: CAISDRQGYGYTF

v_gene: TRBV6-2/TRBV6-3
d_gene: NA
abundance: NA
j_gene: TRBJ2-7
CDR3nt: TGTGCCAGCAGTTACGGGGGGCTTGGCGAGCAGTACTTC
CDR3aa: CASSYGGLGEQYF

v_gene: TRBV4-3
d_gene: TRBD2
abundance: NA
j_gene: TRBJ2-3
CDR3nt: TGCGCCAGTCGTAATACTGCGGGACTAACAGATACGCAGTATTTT
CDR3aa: CASRNTAGLTDTQYF

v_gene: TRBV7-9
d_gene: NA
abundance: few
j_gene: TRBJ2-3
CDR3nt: TGTGCCAGCAGCTTAGCCGTCTCCACAGATACGCAGTATTTT
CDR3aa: CASSLAVSTDTQYF

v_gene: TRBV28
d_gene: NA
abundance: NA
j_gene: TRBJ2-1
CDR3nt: TGTGCCAGCAGTTTAGGCCTCGATGAGCAGTTCTTC
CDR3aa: CASSLGLDEQFF

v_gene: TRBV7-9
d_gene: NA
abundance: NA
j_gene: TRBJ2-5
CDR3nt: TGTGCCAGCAGCTTAGGAGGAGGGTACGAGACCCAGTACTTC
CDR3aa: CASSLGGGYETQYF

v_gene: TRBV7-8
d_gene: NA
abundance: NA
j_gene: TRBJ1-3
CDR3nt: TGTGCCAGCAGCCCTAGACAGGATCTCTTCTCTGGAAACACCATATATTTT
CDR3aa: CASSPRQDLFSGNTIYF

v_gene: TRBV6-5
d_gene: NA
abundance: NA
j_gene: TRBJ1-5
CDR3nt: TGTGCCAGCAGCCGCCGGATGGATCAGCCCCAGCATTTT
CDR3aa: CASSRRMDQPQHF

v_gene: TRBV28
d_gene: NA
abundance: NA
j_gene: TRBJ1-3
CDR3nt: TGTGCCAGCAGTTTACTTTCAACGGGTGGAAACACCATATATTTT
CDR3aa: CASSLLSTGGNTIYF

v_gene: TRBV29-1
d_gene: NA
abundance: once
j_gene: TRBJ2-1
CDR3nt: TGCAGCGCGGGACTTTTGAACAATGAGCAGTTCTTC
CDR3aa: CSAGLLNNEQFF

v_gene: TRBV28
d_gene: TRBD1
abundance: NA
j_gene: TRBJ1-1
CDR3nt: TGTGCCAGTATTAGGGGGCGTTTTGAAGCTTTCTTT
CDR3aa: CASIRGRFEAFF

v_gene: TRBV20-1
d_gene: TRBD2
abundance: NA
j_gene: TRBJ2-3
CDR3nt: TGCAGTGCTAGTAGGTTGGGGGGGGGACTAAAAGAAAGCACAGATACGCAGTATTTT
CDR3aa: CSASRLGGGLKESTDTQYF

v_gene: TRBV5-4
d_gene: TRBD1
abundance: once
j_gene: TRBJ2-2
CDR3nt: TGTGCCAGCAGCTCTGGACAGGGGGCCGCCGGGGAGCTGTTTTTT
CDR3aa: CASSSGQGAAGELFF

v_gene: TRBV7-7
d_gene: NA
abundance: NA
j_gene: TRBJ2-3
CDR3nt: TGTGCTAGCAGCTTGTATGGAGCTGCAGATACGCAGTATTTT
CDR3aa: CASSLYGAADTQYF

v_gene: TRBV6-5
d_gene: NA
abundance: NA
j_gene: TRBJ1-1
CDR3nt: TGTGCCAGCAGTTACTCGCGCCGTAACACTGAAGCTTTCTTT
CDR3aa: CASSYSRRNTEAFF

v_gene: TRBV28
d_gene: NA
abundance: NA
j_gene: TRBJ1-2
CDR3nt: TGTGCCAGCAGTTACAGGGCGAATGGCTACACCTTC
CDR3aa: CASSYRANGYTF

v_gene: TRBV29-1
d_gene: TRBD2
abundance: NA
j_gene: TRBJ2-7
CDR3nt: TGCAGCGGGGGGGCGGGAGGCGAGCAGTACTTC
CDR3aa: CSGGAGGEQYF

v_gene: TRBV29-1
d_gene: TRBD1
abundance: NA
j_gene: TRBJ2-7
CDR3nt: TGCAGCGCATCGCGTGGGACAGATCTATACGAGCAGTACTTC
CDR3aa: CSASRGTDLYEQYF